The entry below gives a single TCR beta chain sequence along with its context. It lacks a known antigen. No base quality information exists; no much larger clone differs at one position. Donors were healthy HIV-negative adults with no recently reported acute infections or vaccinations. Only Caucasian adults living in Nashville, Tennessee, USA were represented among the donors. Magnetic negative selection was used to enrich CD4+ T cells, after which naive cells were positively selected on CD45RA and the negative fraction became the memory subset. Blood was obtained by leukapheresis, after which PBMCs were separated by Ficoll-Histopaque density gradient centrifugation and cryopreserved in liquid nitrogen vapor phase. Analytical flow cytometry was used to check the purity and quantity of every magnetically sorted T cell population. Each sorted fraction had its genomic DNA isolated and then quantified by UV absorbance on a Nanodrop 2000c.

This specimen belongs to a study of shared clonotypes between healthy human individuals (dated by TCRdb to about 2020). Describing the broader study: The cohort included a few men and two women between 18 and 49 years of age. For each donor, CD4 naive and CD4 memory were each given three plates, CD8 naive was given two plates, and CD8 memory was given one plate. Blood TCR repertoires of about 5 healthy adults were deeply sequenced to estimate repertoire size and the extent of clonotype sharing between individuals. Libraries were prepared and TCR repertoires were sequenced by different laboratories using diverse techniques, in order to increase sequencing depth and limit assay-specific biases. Each donor's leukapheresis produced roughly between roughly 0.9 and 9 billion PBMCs. What the study reported, not specific to this receptor: Higher generation probabilities were observed for clonotypes shared by all four sorted-subset donors than for non-shared clonotypes. The small number of donors limited the genetic and exposure-history diversity represented. Rarefaction of sorted-subset datasets indicated incomplete sequencing despite the large sequencing depth. Pairwise subsampling led to the expectation that sequencing depth would affect the degree of clonotype sharing among donors. Sampling was restricted to blood, and TCR repertoires in tissues likely differ from the TCR repertoires found in blood. Estimated clonotype richness was generally larger for naive than for memory subsets. Sharing across a few donors was observed for around 5% of naive CD4, less than 4% of naive CD8, over 2% of memory CD4, and roughly 0.4% of memory CD8 clonotypes.

TCR CDR3 regions were amplified from genomic DNA by multiplex PCR using the deep immunoSEQ assay. Extracted genomic DNA from each cell subset was distributed evenly across all wells of several immunoSEQ 96-well plates, and each plate was treated as a replicate. For sorted subsets, around 200 ng genomic DNA, equal to tens of thousands of T cell genomes, was loaded into each replicate PCR. Purified libraries were quantified with a Qubit 3.0 fluorometer, sized on a Bioanalyzer 2100, and re-quantified with the KAPA Library Quantification kit. A separate single-read 150-cycle Illumina NextSeq 550 flow cell was used to sequence each immunoSEQ 96-well plate. Under the source paper's analysis protocol: Because the immunoSEQ output included only junctional sequences and no quality scores, the filtering could not be the same as the filtering used for full-length reads. Sequences were annotated with PyIR, a Python wrapper for IgBLAST v1.9, using IMGT germline references to assign V/J genes and CDR3. Reads were filtered out if the reads had weak V/J assignments (E-value above 1e-6), no CDR3, stop codons, out-of-frame junctions, or ambiguous translated residues. V3J clonotypes were defined by identical inferred V gene, J gene, and CDR3 amino acid sequence. Percentage overlap between repertoires was calculated by dividing the number of shared unique clonotypes by the size of the smaller repertoire. Richness of each repertoire was evaluated using RTK rarefaction, the Chao1 estimator, and Recon v2.1 estimates of unobserved clonotypes. Generation probabilities for all TCRbeta clonotypes obtained by the gDNA method from several donors were computed using OLGA. TCRdb carries this immuneACCESS record with in-frame sequences only. Its versions omit some clonotypes, under half of them owing to an unresolved V gene in the studies checked, with the rest unexplained. V and J calls and clone size are those listed in that table; D and trimming were worked out from the DNA. The sample table records roughly 1,500,000 clones; under 99% of these occur just once. The top ten hold about 0.45% of the sample.

From the cysteine through the phenylalanine, the CDR3 covers 13 amino acids. Kept here is only the CDR3 DNA, which spans 39 bases and is read in frame from base 1. V and J lose 9 bases and 0 bases, and a span of 11 bases separates them. In the germline V gene, CDR1 corresponds to ENHRY and CDR2 to SYGVKD. The receptor's source is a man aged 30 to 45 in good health. Rearrangement joined TRBV10-3 to TRBJ1-1; confidence is insufficient to name the D gene. Sequencing used naive CD4+ T cells sorted from blood. Sample cell subset or site, as interpreted from the label and publication: CD45RA+ positively selected. The nucleotides read TGTGCCATATTTAGGGAGCTGAACACTGAAGCTTTCTTT. Translated, it reads CAIFRELNTEAFF.